Listed here are 22 T cell receptor beta chains from one sample, sequenced in a study of multiple sclerosis patients with progressive multifocal leukoencephalopathy. Repertoires were generated with immunoSEQ multiplex PCR, while TCRdb's copy carries only in-frame clones and drops some. The table lists under 35,000 clones, 80% to 95% of them singletons, with less than 2.5% in the top ten. As to time point: before natalizumab initiation. The sample comprised PBMCs. The receptors originated from a man younger than 45 with multiple sclerosis.

The V call is TRBV9, the J call TRBJ1-1, with D unresolved. V lost 0 bases, J lost 1 base, and 7 bases lay in between. Per germline, CDR1 SGDLS and CDR2 YYNGEE. CDR3 length: 14 amino acids. The DNA for the CDR3 is TGTGCCAGCAGCGTAGGGGCAGCGAACACTGAAGCTTTCTTT. Translating it yields CASSVGAANTEAFF.

This chain uses TRBV5-4 with TRBJ2-1; D ambiguous. Between the trimmed V and J ends, which lost 0 bases and 9 bases, there was a span of 4 bases. The CDR3 covers 11 residues. Germline V gives CDR1 SGHNT, CDR2 YYREEE (reference sequence). The CDR3 sequence: CASSLEGEQFF. In DNA form, the CDR3 reads TGTGCCAGCAGCTTGGAGGGTGAGCAGTTCTTC.

This rearrangement joins TRBV27 to TRBJ2-5, with D maybe TRBD1 (6 bases). The DNA end is more similar to TRBJ2-7, so the J call may be wrong. CDR3 size: 13 residues. Germline V CDR1 and CDR2: MNHEY, SMNVEV (reference sequence). CDR3 in DNA: TGTGCCAGCAGTCTAGCAATGGACAGCGAGCAGTACTTC. It yields the protein CASSLAMDSEQYF.

The V and J genes are TRBV10-3 and TRBJ2-1; D unresolved. V lost 2 bases and J 4 bases, leaving 12 bases between the germline ends. Germline-derived CDR1 and CDR2 are ENHRY and SYGVKD. This CDR3 spans 15 amino acids. CDR3 loop: CAISEGRPPYNEQFF. For the CDR3, the DNA is TGTGCCATCAGTGAGGGCCGGCCCCCATACAATGAGCAGTTCTTC.

The CDR3 region has the DNA TGTGCTAGTGGTCTAGGGACTAGCGGGATCCTCTCCTACGAGCAGTACTTC. Encoded protein: CASGLGTSGILSYEQYF. The rearrangement uses TRBV12-5 and TRBJ2-7; 13 bases are a match to TRBD2. From germline, CDR1 is LGHNT and CDR2 FRNRAP. This CDR3 comprises 17 residues. V shed 5 bases and J 0 bases; nucleotides not matched to a gene: 7. Filled out from reference TRBV12-5 and TRBJ2-7, the complete variable domain reads DARVTQTPRHKVTEMGQEVTMRCQPILGHNTVFWYRQTMMQGLELLAYFRNRAPLDDSGMPKDRFSAEMPDATLATLKIQPSEPRDSAVYFCASGLGTSGILSYEQYFGPGTRLTVT.

This CDR3 is CASSVQGGRVLNEQFF. As DNA, the CDR3 is TGTGCCAGCAGTGTACAGGGGGGGCGAGTTCTAAATGAGCAGTTCTTC. The chain has TRBV6-1 and TRBJ2-1; possibly TRBD1 for D (8 bases). The CDR3 has 16 amino acids. V shed 4 bases and J shed 7 bases, with 20 bases lying between them. The V gene's germline CDR1 is MNHNS and CDR2 SASEGT.

In the case of this clone: An end of the junction differs from the germline gene, which may be a read error. The chain has TRBV7-2 and TRBJ2-1; no reliable D call. Germline CDR1 reads SGHTA; CDR2 reads FQGNSA. The CDR3 contains 12 residues. This chain's CDR3 is CASSFAHDEQLF. The CDR3 region has the DNA TGTGCCAGCAGCTTTGCTCACGATGAGCAGCTCTTC.

This rearrangement joins TRBV9 to TRBJ2-1; a possible D gene is TRBD2 (6 bases). With 7 bases removed from V and 0 bases from J, the gap between germline ends came to 14 bases. Germline assignment: CDR1 SGDLS and CDR2 YYNGEE. The CDR3 spans 15 residues. CDR3 region: CASSSVLSSYNEQFF. The DNA for the CDR3 is TGTGCCAGCTCTAGCGTCCTGAGCTCCTACAATGAGCAGTTCTTC.

This chain links TRBV27 with TRBJ1-5; D is unclear. V dropped 5 bases and J dropped 0 bases, with 8 bases sitting between them. Germline V gives CDR1 MNHEY, CDR2 SMNVEV (reference sequence). The CDR3 totals 14 residues. CDR3 amino acids: CASSPVPSNQPQHF. The CDR3 DNA reads as TGTGCCAGCAGTCCGGTCCCTAGCAATCAGCCCCAGCATTTT.

This sequence joins TRBV5-4 and TRBJ2-1; 11 bases are a match to TRBD2. The CDR3 is made up of 17 amino acids. The germline V gene encodes CDR1 SGHNT and CDR2 YYREEE (reference sequence). J lost 4 bases, V lost 7 bases, and 13 bases had no gene match. CDR3 in DNA: TGTGCCAGCCAACTCATCCCGGGACTAGCGGTTTACAATGAGCAGTTCTTC. This gives the protein CASQLIPGLAVYNEQFF.

The rearrangement uses TRBV6-6 and TRBJ1-2, with 9 bases lining up with TRBD1. The CDR3 consists of 15 residues. With V trimmed by 5 bases and J by 6 bases, 10 bases remained unmatched. Germline CDR1 is MNHNY and CDR2 is SVGAGI (reference sequence). CDR3 residues: CASSNYGTGMNGYTF. In DNA form, the CDR3 reads TGTGCCAGCAGTAACTACGGGACAGGGATGAATGGCTACACCTTC.

This clone appeared a single time. The same CDR3 is also encoded by other DNA sequences in this sample. The chain joins TRBV5-5 to TRBJ2-7; 7 nucleotides agree with TRBD2. The CDR3 spans 12 residues. V shed 5 bases, J shed 6 bases, and the junction held 5 bases outside the gene matches. Per germline, CDR1 SGHKS and CDR2 YYEKEE (reference sequence). CDR3 sequence reads: CASSRSGGEQYF. The CDR3 DNA sequence: TGTGCCAGCAGTCGTTCGGGGGGCGAGCAGTACTTC. Looking up the rest from reference TRBV5-5 and TRBJ2-7 gives the full variable domain: DAGVTQSPTHLIKTRGQQVTLRCSPISGHKSVSWYQQVLGQGPQFIFQYYEKEERGRGNFPDRFSARQFPNYSSELNVNALLLGDSALYLCASSRSGGEQYFGPGTRLTVT.

CDR3 sequence: CASSQGTGGSSYEQYF. For the CDR3, the DNA is TGCGCCAGCAGCCAGGGGACAGGGGGCTCCTCCTACGAGCAGTACTTC. This rearrangement joins TRBV4-3 to TRBJ2-7; 12 positions match TRBD1. Trimming took 3 bases from V and 0 from J; bases not matched to a gene: 3. Germline values: CDR1 LGHNA, CDR2 YSLEER. This CDR3 has 16 residues.

The chain links TRBV14 to TRBJ2-3; 11 bases align to TRBD2. There are 13 residues in the CDR3. Germline V gene data show CDR1 as SGHDN and CDR2 as FVKESK. The V and J ends lost 4 bases and 8 bases, in that order; junction bases with no gene match: 2. The CDR3 region is CASSPSGRFTQYF. DNA for the CDR3: TGTGCCAGCAGCCCTAGCGGGAGGTTTACGCAGTATTTT.

V usage is TRBV28 and J usage is TRBJ2-1; D ambiguous. CDR1 is MDHEN, CDR2 SYDVKM, per germline. CDR3 length: 15 residues. Trimming left V 3 bases short and J 6 bases short, with 15 bases between. CDR3 sequence: CASSFRTSRGNEQFF. The DNA of the CDR3 is TGTGCCAGCAGTTTTCGCACAAGCCGTGGCAATGAGCAGTTCTTC.

The chain combines TRBV7-2 with TRBJ2-3; D unresolved. The V gene's germline CDR1 is SGHTA and CDR2 FQGNSA. The ends were cut back, 6 bases at V and 0 bases at J, with 4 bases in the middle. This CDR3 has 12 amino acids. CDR3 nucleotide sequence: TGTGCCAGCAGGCCTAGCACAGATACGCAGTATTTT. It translates to CASRPSTDTQYF. Based on the CDR3 plus reference TRBV7-2 and TRBJ2-3, the full variable domain is GAGVSQSPSNKVTEKGKDVELRCDPISGHTALYWYRQSLGQGLEFLIYFQGNSAPDKSGLPSDRFSAERTGGSVSTLTIQRTQQEDSAVYLCASRPSTDTQYFGPGTRLTVL.

This clone has just one count. The rearrangement links TRBV27 to TRBJ2-4; D ambiguous. Trimming pared 4 bases from V and 2 bases from J, leaving 6 bases between. CDR1 and CDR2 (germline): MNHEY, SMNVEV (reference sequence). There are 13 residues in the CDR3. The chain's CDR3 is CASSSRTKNIQYF. The CDR3 DNA reads TGTGCCAGCAGTTCCCGTACCAAAAACATTCAGTACTTC.

The chain employs TRBV19 and TRBJ2-3; D is unclear. Trimming removed 8 bases from V and 3 bases from J, with 9 bases in between. The V gene's germline CDR1 is LNHDA and CDR2 SQIVND (reference sequence). The CDR3 is made up of 12 amino acids. In DNA, the CDR3 is TGTGCCAGTTCAGGAGTTACAGATACGCAGTATTTT. Amino acids: CASSGVTDTQYF. The complete variable domain, with remaining parts taken from reference TRBV19 and TRBJ2-3, reads DGGITQSPKYLFRKEGQNVTLSCEQNLNHDAMYWYRQDPGQGLRLIYYSQIVNDFQKGDIAEGYSVSREKKESFPLTVTSAQKNPTAFYLCASSGVTDTQYFGPGTRLTVL.

This clone was recorded once. The V gene is TRBV7-9, the J gene TRBJ2-7, with TRBD1 identical over 7 bases. Trimming removed 2 bases from V and 0 bases from J; junction bases left unmatched: 10. CDR3 length equals 17 residues. CDR1 SEHNR and CDR2 FQNEAQ come from the germline V gene (reference sequence). CDR3 coding DNA: TGTGCCAGCAGCTTACCCCCCGGGACAGACAACTCCTACGAGCAGTACGTC. Its protein is CASSLPPGTDNSYEQYV.

J is TRBJ2-3 and V is TRBV6-1; no reliable D call. Trimming pared 4 bases from V and 7 bases from J, leaving 3 bases between. Germline V gene sequence: CDR1 MNHNS, CDR2 SASEGT. The CDR3 is 10 residues long. The CDR3, as DNA: TGTGCCAGCAGTGTTAATACGCAGTATTTT. Protein: CASSVNTQYF.

V is TRBV2 and J is TRBJ2-2, with D possibly called TRBD1 or TRBD2 (5 bases each). The CDR3 is 13 amino acids. V shed 8 bases and J shed 4 bases, with 11 bases lying between them. Germline V gene data show CDR1 as SNHLY and CDR2 as FYNNEI. The CDR3: CASGTFLTGELFF. The DNA for the CDR3 is TGTGCCAGCGGGACGTTTCTCACCGGGGAGCTGTTTTTT.

J is TRBJ2-2 and V is TRBV18; D may match TRBD1 or TRBD2 (5 bases each). Trimming cost V 4 bases and J 4 bases, with 13 bases left between them. This CDR3 spans 15 amino acids. Germline-derived CDR1 and CDR2 are KGHSH and LQKENI. DNA of the CDR3: TGTGCCAGCTCACAAGCTCTTGGGGGCACCGGGGAGCTGTTTTTT. The encoded protein is CASSQALGGTGELFF.